This T cell receptor beta chain was observed in a study of long-term antiretroviral therapy in people with HIV. In the United States, treatment was given to all participants with HIV. Notes on the study in general: At every time point, clones expanded before ART dominated the repertoire. Neither ART adherence, viral resistance nor therapy changes were documented. Versus controls, repertoires in people with HIV had narrower CDR3 length ranges.

The CDR3 consists of 16 residues. Per germline, CDR1 SGHRS and CDR2 YFSETQ. Trimming cost V 0 bases and J 1 base, with 12 bases left between them. Running of the v3.0 immunoSEQ assay took place at survey level. Produced via immunoSEQ multiplex PCR; TCRdb's table is partial and in-frame only. The sample lists about 24,000 clones; 80% to 90% were seen once. For this clone: Its target is unknown.

The material sequenced was unsorted PBMCs, taken 1.8 years before starting antiretroviral therapy. This receptor was identified in a man aged 50 to 60 with HIV. The chain carries TRBV5-1 and TRBJ2-3, with D perhaps given as TRBD1 or TRBD2 (6 bases each). As DNA, the CDR3 is TGCGCCAGCAGCTTGGGTGGGGGGCCCGGCACAGATACGCAGTATTTT. The encoded protein is CASSLGGGPGTDTQYF.